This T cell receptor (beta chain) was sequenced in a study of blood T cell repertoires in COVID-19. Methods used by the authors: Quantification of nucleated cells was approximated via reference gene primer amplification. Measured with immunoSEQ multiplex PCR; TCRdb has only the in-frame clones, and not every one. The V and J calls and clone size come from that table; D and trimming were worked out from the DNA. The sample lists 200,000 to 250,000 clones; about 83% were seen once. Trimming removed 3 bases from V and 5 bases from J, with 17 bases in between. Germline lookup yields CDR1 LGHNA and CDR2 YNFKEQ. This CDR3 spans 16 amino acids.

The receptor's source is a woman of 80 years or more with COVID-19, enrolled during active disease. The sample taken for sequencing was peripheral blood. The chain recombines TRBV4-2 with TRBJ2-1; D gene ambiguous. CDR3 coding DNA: TGTGCCAGCAGCCAGCACGACTCCCGGAGTAACAATGAGCAGTTCTTC. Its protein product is CASSQHDSRSNNEQFF.